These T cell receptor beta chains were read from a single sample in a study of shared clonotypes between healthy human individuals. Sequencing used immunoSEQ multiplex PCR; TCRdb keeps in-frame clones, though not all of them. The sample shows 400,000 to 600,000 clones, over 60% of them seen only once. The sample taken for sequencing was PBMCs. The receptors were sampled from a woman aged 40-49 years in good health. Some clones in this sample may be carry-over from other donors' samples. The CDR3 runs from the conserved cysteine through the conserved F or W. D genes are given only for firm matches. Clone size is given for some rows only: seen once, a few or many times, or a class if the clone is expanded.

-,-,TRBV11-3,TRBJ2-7,CASSFQGSHEQYF,TGTGCCAGCAGTTTCCAGGGATCTCACGAGCAGTACTTC
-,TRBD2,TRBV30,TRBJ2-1,CAWSPGTSGIFNEQFF,TGTGCCTGGAGCCCCGGGACTAGCGGGATTTTCAATGAGCAGTTCTTC
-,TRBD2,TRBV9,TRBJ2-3,CASSPTGLAGLTDTQYF,TGTGCCAGCAGCCCTACGGGACTAGCGGGGCTCACAGATACGCAGTATTTT
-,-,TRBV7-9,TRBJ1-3,CASSPEVGQRDLPGNTIYF,TGTGCCAGCAGCCCCGAGGTCGGACAGAGGGACCTCCCTGGAAACACCATATATTTT
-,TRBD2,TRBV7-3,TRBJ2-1,CASSLRAGPYNEQFF,TGTGCCAGCAGCTTAAGAGCGGGGCCCTACAATGAGCAGTTCTTC
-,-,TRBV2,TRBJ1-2,CASSERLTFNYGYTF,TGTGCCAGCAGCGAAAGGTTGACCTTTAACTATGGCTACACCTTC
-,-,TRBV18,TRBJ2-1,CASSPGRDSSYNEQFF,TGTGCCAGCTCACCAGGGCGGGATAGCTCCTACAATGAGCAGTTCTTC
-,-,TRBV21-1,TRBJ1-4,CASSTVGQGTTNEKLFF,-
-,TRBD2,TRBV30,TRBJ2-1,CAWNPGLEYNEQFF,TGTGCCTGGAACCCAGGACTAGAGTACAATGAGCAGTTCTTC
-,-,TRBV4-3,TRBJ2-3,CASSPGLSLTDTQYF,TGCGCCAGCAGCCCGGGACTTAGCCTGACAGATACGCAGTATTTT
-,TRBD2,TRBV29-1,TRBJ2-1,CSVGTRAGAILIYNEQFF,TGCAGCGTTGGGACCCGTGCGGGAGCCATCCTAATCTACAATGAGCAGTTCTTC
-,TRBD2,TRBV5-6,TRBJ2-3,CASSPPGLAGVISTDTQYF,TGTGCCAGCAGCCCCCCGGGACTAGCGGGAGTGATTAGCACAGATACGCAGTATTTT
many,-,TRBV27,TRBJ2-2,CASSPQMNTGELFF,TGTGCCAGCAGTCCCCAGATGAACACCGGGGAGCTGTTTTTT
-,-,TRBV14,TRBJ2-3,CASSQRPAGTDTQYF,TGTGCCAGCAGCCAGAGACCCGCCGGCACAGATACGCAGTATTTT
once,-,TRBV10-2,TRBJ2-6,CASSEASGGNSGANVLTF,TGCGCCAGCAGTGAGGCGTCCGGCGGAAACTCTGGGGCCAACGTCCTGACTTTC
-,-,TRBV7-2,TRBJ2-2,CAIGESNTGELFF,TGTGCCATCGGAGAGTCGAACACCGGGGAGCTGTTTTTT
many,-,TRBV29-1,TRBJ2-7,CSVIGGSYEQYF,TGCAGCGTGATCGGAGGCTCCTACGAGCAGTACTTC
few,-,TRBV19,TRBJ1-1,CASSIGGETYEAFF,TGTGCCAGTAGTATAGGGGGAGAAACTTATGAAGCTTTCTTT
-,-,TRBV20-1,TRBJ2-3,CSAPTGDTQYF,TGCAGTGCCCCAACGGGGGATACGCAGTATTTT
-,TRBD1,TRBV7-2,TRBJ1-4,CASSLRQGMGEKLFF,TGTGCCAGCAGCCTTCGACAGGGGATGGGGGAAAAACTGTTTTTT
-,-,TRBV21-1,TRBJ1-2,CASSEEGYGYTF,TGTGCCAGCAGCGAGGAAGGTTATGGCTACACCTTC
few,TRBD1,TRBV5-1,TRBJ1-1,CASSLSTGGNTEAFF,TGCGCCAGCAGCTTGTCGACAGGGGGGAACACTGAAGCTTTCTTT
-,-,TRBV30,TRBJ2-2,CAWSPTRNPSTGELFF,TGTGCCTGGAGTCCAACGCGGAATCCCTCAACCGGGGAGCTGTTTTTT
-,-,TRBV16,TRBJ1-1,CASSPSKGWTEAFF,TGTGCCAGCAGCCCCAGTAAGGGGTGGACTGAAGCTTTCTTT
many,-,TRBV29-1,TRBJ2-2,CSVDKGNTGELFF,TGCAGCGTTGACAAGGGGAACACCGGGGAGCTGTTTTTT
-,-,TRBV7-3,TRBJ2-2,CASSSTSSAGELFF,TGTGCCAGCAGTTCGACATCCTCGGCCGGGGAGCTGTTTTTT
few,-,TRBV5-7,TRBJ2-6,CASSECVQSRANVLTF,TGTGCCAGCAGTGAATGCGTACAAAGTCGGGCCAACGTCCTGACTTTC
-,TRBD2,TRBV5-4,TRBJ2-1,CASSLEAGVYNEQFF,TGTGCCAGCAGCTTGGAGGCGGGGGTATACAATGAGCAGTTCTTC
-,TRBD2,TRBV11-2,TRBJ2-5,CASSPRGAGGAQYF,TGTGCCAGCAGCCCGAGAGGGGCGGGAGGGGCCCAGTACTTC
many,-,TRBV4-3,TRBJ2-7,CASRRDLNSEQYF,TGCGCCAGCAGAAGGGACCTCAATTCCGAGCAGTACTTC
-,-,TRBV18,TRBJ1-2,CASSTAPDSYYGYTF,TGTGCCAGCTCAACCGCCCCGGACAGTTACTATGGCTACACCTTC
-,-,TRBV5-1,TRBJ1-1,CASSFRGSTEAFF,TGTGCCAGCAGCTTCAGGGGAAGCACTGAAGCTTTCTTT
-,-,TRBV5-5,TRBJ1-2,CASSPGPGDGYTF,TGTGCCAGCAGCCCCGGACCAGGTGATGGCTACACCTTC
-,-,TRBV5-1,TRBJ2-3,CASSLGAGKTDTQYF,TGCGCCAGCAGCTTGGGGGCAGGGAAGACAGATACGCAGTATTTT
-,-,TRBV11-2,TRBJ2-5,CASSPVGYQETQYF,TGTGCCAGCAGCCCCGTGGGGTACCAAGAGACCCAGTACTTC
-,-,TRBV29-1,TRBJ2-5,CSVEVETQYF,TGCAGCGTTGAAGTGGAGACCCAGTACTTC
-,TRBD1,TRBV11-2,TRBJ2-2,CASSRGWTGEGSGELFF,TGTGCCAGCAGCCGTGGCTGGACAGGGGAAGGGAGCGGGGAGCTGTTTTTT
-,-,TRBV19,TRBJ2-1,CASSTGPEYNEQFF,TGTGCCAGTAGTACGGGACCTGAATACAATGAGCAGTTCTTC
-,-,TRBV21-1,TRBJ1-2,CASSSRDIRYGYTF,TGTGCCAGCAGCAGCCGGGACATTCGCTATGGCTACACCTTC
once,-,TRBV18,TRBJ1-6,CASSPGFGDPLHF,TGTGCCAGCTCACCGGGCTTTGGTGATCCCCTCCACTTT
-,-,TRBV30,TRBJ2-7,CAWSVGRFSYEQYF,TGTGCCTGGAGTGTGGGCAGGTTCTCCTACGAGCAGTACTTC
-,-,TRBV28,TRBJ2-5,CASTTPGPETQYF,TGTGCCAGCACCACCCCAGGGCCAGAGACCCAGTACTTC
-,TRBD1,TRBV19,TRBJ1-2,CASSSGQGFGYTF,TGTGCCAGTAGTTCGGGACAGGGGTTCGGCTACACCTTC
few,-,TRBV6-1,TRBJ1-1,CAIRTVVEPGQAFF,TGTGCCATCAGAACTGTCGTCGAGCCCGGTCAAGCTTTCTTT
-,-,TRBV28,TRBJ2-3,CASRGGGRTQYF,TGTGCCAGCAGGGGCGGAGGCCGTACGCAGTATTTT
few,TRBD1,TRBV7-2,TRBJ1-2,CASSNLPGQGRRGYTF,TGTGCCAGCAGCAATCTTCCGGGACAGGGTAGGCGCGGCTACACCTTC
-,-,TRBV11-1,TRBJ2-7,CASSLSSYEQYF,TGTGCCAGCAGCTTATCTAGCTACGAGCAGTACTTC
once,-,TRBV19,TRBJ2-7,CASSIQSGAGEQYF,TGTGCCAGTAGTATCCAATCAGGGGCTGGCGAGCAGTACTTC
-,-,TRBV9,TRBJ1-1,CASSVGDGRTGAFF,TGTGCCAGCAGCGTAGGGGACGGGCGGACTGGAGCTTTCTTT
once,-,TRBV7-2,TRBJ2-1,CASSFWGLGGHEQFF,TGTGCCAGCAGCTTTTGGGGACTCGGGGGCCATGAGCAGTTCTTC
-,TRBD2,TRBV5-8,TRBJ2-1,CASLEGLAAVDEQFF,TGTGCCAGCCTAGAGGGGCTAGCGGCTGTCGATGAGCAGTTCTTC
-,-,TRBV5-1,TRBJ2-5,CASSLDGSEEETQYF,TGCGCCAGCAGCTTGGACGGGAGTGAGGAGGAGACCCAGTACTTC
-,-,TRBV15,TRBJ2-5,CATSRGAEETQYF,TGTGCCACCAGCAGAGGGGCAGAAGAGACCCAGTACTTC
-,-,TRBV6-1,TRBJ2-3,CASSESGRLGTQYF,TGTGCCAGCAGTGAATCGGGTCGCTTGGGTACGCAGTATTTT
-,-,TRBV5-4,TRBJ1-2,CASSLGQTSYGYTF,TGTGCCAGCAGCTTAGGACAGACAAGCTATGGCTACACCTTC
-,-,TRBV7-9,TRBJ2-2,CASRLQGGELFF,TGTGCCAGCAGACTACAGGGCGGGGAGCTGTTTTTT